The 30 T cell receptor beta chains below all came from one sample that was sequenced in a study of beta chain features in type 1 diabetes. No antigen is known for these receptors. TCRB transcripts that were expressed got sequenced, as all of the isolated RNA had been reverse transcribed. Libraries were prepared by immunoSEQ multiplex PCR; TCRdb keeps only in-frame clonotypes and omits some of them. The sample contains hundreds of thousands of clones, more than 13% of which appear only once. Points from the study as a whole: Significant though moderate, a shortening of TCRB CDR3s appeared in all four CD4+ subsets of Type 1 diabetes patients.

Specimen: naive CD4+ T cells from blood. The receptors here all came from a young man with type 1 diabetes.

This clone was observed a handful of times. V is TRBV28 and J is TRBJ2-7; D may be TRBD1 (5 bases). V dropped 7 bases and J dropped 0 bases, with 19 bases sitting between them. The CDR3 spans 16 residues. Germline V gives CDR1 MDHEN, CDR2 SYDVKM. The chain's CDR3 is CASTPPGAAYSYEQYF. In nucleotides, the CDR3 is TGTGCCAGCACCCCACCTGGGGCAGCCTACTCCTACGAGCAGTACTTC.

This clone was found a few times. The chain recombines TRBV2 with TRBJ2-3; possibly TRBD1 for D (6 bases). The V gene's germline CDR1 is SNHLY and CDR2 FYNNEI. There are 15 residues in the CDR3. Trimming shortened V by 3 bases and J by 3 bases, and 13 bases separated the two germline ends. The CDR3 here is CASSESGVLTDTQYF. Written as DNA, the CDR3 is TGTGCCAGCAGTGAGTCAGGGGTCCTGACAGATACGCAGTATTTT.

This clone was counted ten times or more. Other DNA sequences in the sample encode the same CDR3. The genes are TRBV2 and TRBJ2-5; unclear D gene. V gave up 5 bases and J gave up 1 base, with 2 bases separating them. Germline CDR1 is SNHLY and CDR2 is FYNNEI. This CDR3 is 11 amino acids long. The CDR3 is CASSFQETQYF. Here the CDR3 DNA reads TGTGCCAGCAGTTTCCAAGAGACCCAGTACTTC.

This clone was counted a few times. The chain has TRBV7-2 and TRBJ1-1, with TRBD1 matching 8 bases. The CDR3 runs 14 residues. After removal of 3 bases from V and 5 bases from J, the junction contained 5 bases not matched to a gene. Germline loops: CDR1 SGHTA, CDR2 FQGNSA. In DNA form, the CDR3 reads TGTGCCAGCAGCTTTGACAGGGGAGGGACTGAAGCTTTCTTT. Its protein is CASSFDRGGTEAFF.

The sample holds a few counts of this clone. The chain carries TRBV7-3 and TRBJ1-1; the D is unclear. Germline CDR1 is SGHTA and CDR2 is FQGTGA. Trimming left V 5 bases short and J 2 bases short, with 12 bases between. This CDR3 is built from 14 residues. The CDR3 DNA follows: TGTGCCAGCAGCACAAGTGGCGGTAACACTGAAGCTTTCTTT. As protein: CASSTSGGNTEAFF.

This clone was seen a handful of times. The J gene is TRBJ2-1, the V gene TRBV4-1; D may be TRBD2 (6 bases). V shed 0 bases and J shed 3 bases, with 9 bases lying between them. The germline V gene has CDR1 MGHRA and CDR2 YSYEKL. The CDR3 spans 15 residues. This CDR3 reads CASSQEGRIYNEQFF. CDR3 nucleotides: TGCGCCAGCAGCCAAGAGGGGAGGATCTACAATGAGCAGTTCTTC.

This clone was recorded a few times. The gene calls are TRBV6-5 and TRBJ2-5, with D uncertain. In germline, CDR1 is MNHEY, CDR2 SVGAGI. The V end was cut by 5 bases, the J end by 5 bases, with 9 bases between. This CDR3 is built from 12 residues. The CDR3 nucleotides read TGTGCCAGCAGTACCACTTACGAGACCCAGTACTTC. Amino acids: CASSTTYETQYF.

This clone was recorded a few times. This chain uses TRBV2 with TRBJ2-7, with D possibly matching TRBD2 (6 bases). Between the trimmed V and J ends, which lost 6 bases and 5 bases, there was a span of 8 bases. Per the germline V gene, CDR1 is SNHLY and CDR2 is FYNNEI. The CDR3 spans 11 residues. The CDR3 spells CASREGHEQYF. CDR3 coding DNA: TGTGCCAGCAGGGAGGGACACGAGCAGTACTTC.

This clone was detected only once. The chain employs TRBV30 and TRBJ2-3; no clear D. The V and J ends lost 0 bases and 5 bases respectively, with 9 bases between them. Germline V gene sequence: CDR1 GTSNPN, CDR2 SVGIG (reference sequence). This CDR3 comprises 13 residues. The chain's CDR3 is CAWSVQERDTQYF. CDR3 sequence (DNA): TGTGCCTGGAGTGTACAAGAACGAGATACGCAGTATTTT.

The gene calls are TRBV7-2 and TRBJ2-7; D gene ambiguous. CDR3 length equals 15 residues. Deletions cut 5 bases from V and 2 bases from J, with 16 bases between. Germline CDR1 is SGHTA and CDR2 is FQGNSA. The CDR3 bases are TGTGCCAGCAGCAAACCGAATGGACGGGCCTACGAGCAGTACTTC. Translated: CASSKPNGRAYEQYF.

To note about this clone: The germline gene is not matched at one end of the junction; a read error may be the cause. CDR3 nucleotides: TGTGCCAGCAGTGTATCCCCACTAGGACAGGACCTGAATGAGCAGTTCTTC. Its translation: CASSVSPLGQDLNEQFF. The J gene is TRBJ2-1, the V gene TRBV27; 7 positions agree with TRBD1. Per the germline V gene, CDR1 is MNHEY and CDR2 is SMNVEV (reference sequence). This CDR3 region has 17 residues.

With regard to this clone: Different DNA sequences within this sample yield the same CDR3. The chain carries TRBV30 and TRBJ2-7; no reliable D call. The CDR3 length is 13 residues. The V gene's germline CDR1 is GTSNPN and CDR2 SVGIG (reference sequence). V dropped 0 bases and J dropped 2 bases, with 8 bases sitting between them. CDR3 loop: CAWSVKGTYEQYF. The CDR3 DNA reads as TGTGCCTGGAGTGTGAAGGGTACCTACGAGCAGTACTTC.

This rearrangement joins TRBV4-3 to TRBJ1-4, with 9 bases lining up with TRBD1. This CDR3 has 16 amino acids. V was pared by 4 bases and J by 7 bases, with 10 bases of the junction left unmatched. The germline V gene has CDR1 LGHNA and CDR2 YSLEER. CDR3 DNA sequence: TGCGCCAGCAGCCTCACCACCGGGACAGGGTCTGAAAAACTGTTTTTT. Protein product: CASSLTTGTGSEKLFF.

This chain joins TRBV9 and TRBJ2-1; 11 bases agree with TRBD2. The CDR3 is made up of 15 amino acids. Germline CDR1 reads SGDLS; CDR2 reads YYNGEE. Losses at the gene ends were 2 bases for V and 3 bases for J; bases not matched to a gene: 1. The CDR3 is CASSVTSGDYNEQFF. Here the CDR3 DNA reads TGTGCCAGCAGCGTGACTAGCGGGGACTACAATGAGCAGTTCTTC.

The chain carries TRBV5-1 and TRBJ2-3, with D possibly being TRBD2 (6 bases). The CDR3 contains 17 residues. CDR1 is SGHRS and CDR2 is YFSETQ in the germline V gene. The V end lost 4 bases, the J end lost 4 bases, and 22 bases lay between the germline ends. The CDR3 spells CASSLWTTTSRPDTQYF. In DNA form, the CDR3 reads TGCGCCAGCAGCCTCTGGACTACTACTAGCCGCCCAGATACGCAGTATTTT.

This clone has only a few counts. The V call is TRBV9, the J call TRBJ1-4, with D possibly TRBD1 on 5 matching bases. V was cut by 0 bases and J by 8 bases, with 14 bases left in between. This CDR3 is 15 amino acids long. The V gene's germline CDR1 is SGDLS and CDR2 YYNGEE. The CDR3 region is CASSVVGNGGEKLFF. The DNA of the CDR3 is TGTGCCAGCAGCGTAGTGGGGAATGGGGGAGAAAAACTGTTTTTT.

This chain connects TRBV4-3 to TRBJ2-5; D may be TRBD2 (6 bases). The CDR3 is 16 residues long. Trimming removed 2 bases from V and 2 bases from J, with 15 bases in between. Germline loops: CDR1 LGHNA, CDR2 YSLEER. The CDR3 protein is CASSQKSRGGQETQYF. CDR3 nucleotide sequence: TGCGCCAGCAGCCAAAAAAGTCGTGGAGGGCAAGAGACCCAGTACTTC.

The chain combines TRBV10-3 with TRBJ2-5; maybe TRBD2 (6 bases). The CDR3 runs to 13 residues. V lost 6 bases to trimming and J lost 1 base, with 9 bases between them. Germline CDR1 and CDR2: ENHRY and SYGVKD. CDR3 in amino acids: CAIRGGLQETQYF. The CDR3 region has the DNA TGTGCCATCAGGGGGGGACTCCAAGAGACCCAGTACTTC.

This clone occurred a few times. The V call is TRBV5-1, the J call TRBJ2-2; D perhaps matches TRBD1 (5 bases). Germline lookup yields CDR1 SGHRS and CDR2 YFSETQ. The ends were cut back, 6 bases at V and 5 bases at J, with 11 bases in the middle. The CDR3 has 13 amino acids. The CDR3 sequence is CASNHQGTGELFF. The DNA of the CDR3 is TGCGCCAGCAACCATCAGGGTACCGGGGAGCTGTTTTTT.

The rearrangement joins TRBV14 to TRBJ2-1, with D maybe TRBD1 (6 bases). The CDR3 consists of 15 residues. Per the germline V gene, CDR1 is SGHDN and CDR2 is FVKESK. Trimming pared 1 base from V and 4 bases from J, leaving 11 bases between. The CDR3 loop reads CASSQVATGYNEQFF. The CDR3 nucleotides read TGTGCCAGCAGCCAAGTGGCAACAGGGTACAATGAGCAGTTCTTC.

CDR3 nucleotide sequence: TGTGCCAGCAGCCCCCCGGGGACTAGCGGATACAATGAGCAGTTCTTC. Translated: CASSPPGTSGYNEQFF. The V call is TRBV7-9, the J call TRBJ2-1; 11 nucleotides align to TRBD2. Germline V gene lookup returns CDR1 SEHNR and CDR2 FQNEAQ (reference sequence). The V segment lost 5 bases and the J segment 4 bases; nucleotides outside the gene matches: 7. The CDR3 extends over 16 amino acids. Full variable domain (outside the CDR3, taken from reference TRBV7-9 and TRBJ2-1): DTGVSQNPRHKITKRGQNVTFRCDPISEHNRLYWYRQTLGQGPEFLTYFQNEAQLEKSRLLSDRFSAERPKGSFSTLEIQRTEQGDSAMYLCASSPPGTSGYNEQFFGPGTRLTVL.

The chain carries TRBV7-2 and TRBJ2-1; D possibly corresponds to TRBD2 (6 bases). This CDR3 has 16 amino acids. Trimming removed 5 bases at V and 0 bases at J, with 14 bases between. The germline V gene has CDR1 SGHTA and CDR2 FQGNSA. CDR3 sequence reads: CASSASAGSSYNEQFF. CDR3 coding DNA: TGTGCCAGCAGCGCCTCGGCGGGGAGCTCCTACAATGAGCAGTTCTTC.

The sample holds a few counts of this clone. This rearrangement joins TRBV27 to TRBJ1-6; 11 bases fit TRBD1. The CDR3 is made up of 14 amino acids. Germline CDR1 and CDR2: MNHEY and SMNVEV (reference sequence). V lost 3 bases and J lost 10; bases outside the gene matches: 2. This CDR3 is CASSLRDRGSPLHF. DNA for the CDR3: TGTGCCAGCAGTTTGAGGGACAGGGGGTCACCCCTCCACTTT.

V is TRBV28 and J is TRBJ1-1; D gene unclear. The V end was cut by 10 bases, the J end by 7 bases, with 16 bases between. CDR1 and CDR2 from the germline V gene are MDHEN and SYDVKM. The CDR3 length is 12 residues. The CDR3 DNA sequence: TGTGCCATCGGACCCTCAGACCGTGAAGCTTTCTTT. Translation: CAIGPSDREAFF.

V gene TRBV9 combines with J gene TRBJ2-3; TRBD2 matches 11 bases. After removal of 3 bases from V and 4 bases from J, the junction contained 7 bases not matched to a gene. CDR1 and CDR2 (germline): SGDLS, YYNGEE. The CDR3 covers 16 residues. The CDR3 sequence: CASSGASGGTADTQYF. As DNA, the CDR3 is TGTGCCAGCAGCGGGGCTAGCGGGGGGACGGCAGATACGCAGTATTTT.

This clone turned up a few times. This chain joins TRBV4-2 and TRBJ2-2, with 7 bases that match TRBD2. V dropped 5 bases and J dropped 4; count of bases not matched to a gene: 10. Germline CDR1 is LGHNA and CDR2 is YNFKEQ. This CDR3 comprises 16 residues. In nucleotides, the CDR3 is TGTGCCAGCAGCTCCCCGACTGGGAGGGTCACCGGGGAGCTGTTTTTT. Its protein product is CASSSPTGRVTGELFF.

This clone appeared a few times. The rearrangement uses TRBV30 and TRBJ2-5, with D hard to call. The CDR3 has 13 amino acids. V lost 3 bases and J 7 bases, leaving 15 bases between the germline ends. CDR1 is GTSNPN and CDR2 is SVGIG in the germline V gene (reference sequence). The CDR3 loop reads CAWSPGGTGTQYF. DNA for the CDR3: TGTGCCTGGAGCCCGGGCGGTACGGGGACCCAGTACTTC. The whole variable domain, filled in from reference TRBV30 and TRBJ2-5, reads SQTIHQWPATLVQPVGSPLSLECTVEGTSNPNLYWYRQAAGRGLQLLFYSVGIGQISSEVPQNLSASRPQDRQFILSSKKLLLSDSGFYLCAWSPGGTGTQYFGPGTRLLVL.

V and J are TRBV5-1 and TRBJ1-2; D uncertain. Germline V gene sequence: CDR1 SGHRS, CDR2 YFSETQ. The CDR3 is made up of 13 amino acids. Between the trimmed V and J ends, which lost 2 bases and 8 bases, there was a span of 13 bases. The CDR3 region is CASSFGEGSGYTF. In nucleotides, the CDR3 is TGCGCCAGCAGCTTTGGGGAAGGCTCCGGCTACACCTTC.

Worth noting for this clone: Other DNA sequences in the same sample also yield this CDR3. Here the CDR3 reads CASSLSDTQYF. CDR3 nucleotide sequence: TGCGCCAGCAGCTTGAGCGATACGCAGTATTTT. The chain joins TRBV5-1 to TRBJ2-3, with unresolved D. This CDR3 comprises 11 residues. Germline V lookup: CDR1 SGHRS, CDR2 YFSETQ. V was cut by 1 base and J by 6 bases, with 3 bases left in between.

This clone was recorded a few times. V usage is TRBV30 and J usage is TRBJ1-1; possible D gene TRBD1, 6 bases. Germline CDR1 reads GTSNPN; CDR2 reads SVGIG (reference sequence). The CDR3 loop spans 13 amino acids. Trimming shortened V by 4 bases and J by 3 bases, and 12 bases separated the two germline ends. In DNA form, the CDR3 reads TGTGCCTGGAAACAGGGTTCTCACACTGAAGCTTTCTTT. This translates into CAWKQGSHTEAFF.